The 14 T cell receptor beta chains presented below share a single source sample, sequenced in a study of blood T cell repertoires in COVID-19 (dated by TCRdb to 2020 to 2021). Library construction relied on the immunoSEQ multiplex PCR assay. TCRdb stores this immuneACCESS table with in-frame sequences only. Part of the clones is absent; in the studies checked, under half of the shortfall reflects unresolved V genes, and no reason is known for the rest. The sample table shows hundreds of thousands of clones, and under 90% are seen once. The top ten hold 5.9% of the sample. The sample consisted of peripheral blood. These TCRs come from a man older than 75 with acute or convalescent COVID-19.

This chain uses TRBV9 with TRBJ2-2; D is undetermined. This CDR3 spans 14 amino acids. Germline CDR1 reads SGDLS; CDR2 reads YYNGEE. V was shortened by 0 bases and J by 0 bases, with 3 bases between the two germline ends. The CDR3, as DNA: TGTGCCAGCAGCGTAGTCGCGAACACCGGGGAGCTGTTTTTT. As protein: CASSVVANTGELFF.

J is TRBJ1-5 and V is TRBV6-4; TRBD1 aligns across 7 bases. This CDR3 contains 15 residues. Losses at the gene ends were 7 bases for V and 0 bases for J; bases not matched to a gene: 6. Germline V gene sequence: CDR1 MRHNA, CDR2 SNTAGT. Here the CDR3 reads CASTQGSYSNQPQHF. Written as DNA, the CDR3 is TGTGCCAGCACACAGGGGTCTTATAGCAATCAGCCCCAGCATTTT.

This chain links TRBV5-1 with TRBJ1-1; D ambiguous. The CDR3 is 14 amino acids. The V gene's germline CDR1 is SGHRS and CDR2 YFSETQ. V was trimmed by 2 bases and J by 1 base, leaving 9 bases between them. CDR3 nucleotide sequence: TGCGCCAGCAGCTTTTCGGACTCGAACACTGAAGCTTTCTTT. Its translation is CASSFSDSNTEAFF.

The genes are TRBV5-1 and TRBJ2-3, with 7 bases aligning to TRBD1. The CDR3 has 15 amino acids. Losses at the gene ends were 1 base for V and 4 bases for J; bases not matched to a gene: 6. Per germline, CDR1 SGHRS and CDR2 YFSETQ. CDR3 nucleotides: TGCGCCAGCAGCTTGTTGTCAGGGGGAGCAGATACGCAGTATTTT. It yields the protein CASSLLSGGADTQYF.

This chain connects TRBV7-9 to TRBJ1-6, with D possibly being TRBD1 (5 bases). CDR1 is SEHNR, CDR2 FQNEAQ, per germline (reference sequence). V gave up 5 bases and J gave up 5 bases, with 13 bases separating them. The length of the CDR3 is 15 residues. CDR3 region: CASSRGDHNNSPLHF. DNA for the CDR3: TGTGCCAGCAGCCGGGGGGATCACAATAATTCACCCCTCCACTTT.

The CDR3 spells CASSPPGQAGGGEQYF. In nucleotides, the CDR3 is TGTGCCAGCTCACCGCCGGGACAGGCCGGGGGTGGCGAGCAGTACTTC. The rearrangement joins TRBV18 to TRBJ2-7, with TRBD1 identical over 8 bases. Germline CDR1 KGHSH, CDR2 LQKENI. The CDR3 is 16 amino acids. J lost 6 bases, V lost 3 bases, and 13 bases had no gene match.

The chain carries TRBV9 and TRBJ2-7; 10 bases agree with TRBD2. Germline V gene lookup returns CDR1 SGDLS and CDR2 YYNGEE. The V segment lost 4 bases and the J segment 6 bases; nucleotides outside the gene matches: 10. The CDR3 length is 15 residues. This CDR3 reads CASSQRLAGAGEQYF. The CDR3 coding sequence is TGTGCCAGCAGCCAACGGCTAGCGGGAGCCGGCGAGCAGTACTTC.

The chain recombines TRBV7-3 with TRBJ2-5; 15 bases are a match to TRBD2. With V trimmed by 5 bases and J by 4 bases, 8 bases remained unmatched. Germline assignment: CDR1 SGHTA and CDR2 FQGTGA. The CDR3 length is 17 residues. CDR3 coding DNA: TGTGCCAGCAGCCCTGGGACTAGCGGGAGGTTCGGAGAGACCCAGTACTTC. This gives the protein CASSPGTSGRFGETQYF.

The chain links TRBV7-2 to TRBJ2-5, with 10 bases identical to TRBD2. V gave up 1 base and J gave up 1 base; unmatched junction bases: 3. There are 16 residues in the CDR3. In germline, CDR1 is SGHTA, CDR2 FQGNSA. In DNA, the CDR3 is TGTGCCAGCAGCTTAGTGGCTAGCGGGAGCCAAGAGACCCAGTACTTC. Translating it yields CASSLVASGSQETQYF. Filled out from reference TRBV7-2 and TRBJ2-5, the complete variable domain reads GAGVSQSPSNKVTEKGKDVELRCDPISGHTALYWYRQSLGQGLEFLIYFQGNSAPDKSGLPSDRFSAERTGGSVSTLTIQRTQQEDSAVYLCASSLVASGSQETQYFGPGTRLLVL.

The rearrangement links TRBV10-3 to TRBJ2-7, with TRBD2 identical over 14 bases. There are 14 residues in the CDR3. CDR1 is ENHRY, CDR2 SYGVKD, per germline. The V gene end was trimmed by 10 bases and the J gene end by 3 bases; junction bases not matched to a gene: 5. CDR3 coding DNA: TGTGCCAGCGGGACTAGCGGGAGAAACTACGAGCAGTACTTC. Its protein is CASGTSGRNYEQYF.

The chain carries TRBV6-2 or TRBV6-3 and TRBJ2-1; TRBD2 agrees at 9 bases. This CDR3 has 16 residues. The V and J ends lost 2 bases and 8 bases, in that order; junction bases with no gene match: 10. Germline values: CDR1 MNHEY, CDR2 SVGEGT. The CDR3 here is CASSYIPSGIGDEQFF. CDR3 nucleotides: TGTGCCAGCAGTTACATACCTAGCGGGATTGGGGATGAGCAGTTCTTC.

DNA of the CDR3: TGTGCCAGTAGTAACAATTTCAATCAGCCCCAGCATTTT. This translates into CASSNNFNQPQHF. The V gene is TRBV19, the J gene TRBJ1-5; D unresolved. The CDR3 covers 13 residues. V lost 4 bases to trimming and J lost 3 bases, with 7 bases between them. From germline, CDR1 is LNHDA and CDR2 SQIVND (reference sequence).

This chain joins TRBV28 and TRBJ1-5, with 10 positions matching TRBD1. The CDR3 consists of 14 residues. Germline CDR1 is MDHEN and CDR2 is SYDVKM. The J segment lost 6 bases and the V segment lost 4 bases, leaving 3 bases of the junction unmatched. The chain's CDR3 is CASSSGQGGQPQHF. In DNA form, the CDR3 reads TGTGCCAGCAGTTCCGGACAGGGGGGTCAGCCCCAGCATTTT.

The rearrangement links TRBV6-2 or TRBV6-3 to TRBJ2-5; 7 bases agree with TRBD2. The germline CDR1 and CDR2 sequences are MNHEY and SVGEGT. The CDR3 sequence is 12 residues long. The J segment lost 4 bases and the V segment lost 5 bases, leaving 1 base of the junction unmatched. In DNA form, the CDR3 reads TGTGCCAGCAGTCTAGCGGTAGAGACCCAGTACTTC. Translation: CASSLAVETQYF.